One sample yielded the 29 T cell receptor beta chains listed below, sequenced in a study of OX40 agonist ivuxolimab in advanced cancers. Assay used: immunoSEQ multiplex PCR; TCRdb lists only in-frame clones, some missing. The sample lists 50,000 to 65,000 clones; over 75% were seen once. This specimen was CD4+ or CD8+ T cells sorted from blood, taken in a trial of the OX40 agonist ivuxolimab. These receptors all stem from an adult with an advanced solid tumor such as melanoma, head and neck, liver or kidney cancer.

The chain links TRBV20-1 to TRBJ2-7; D not certain. V was pared by 6 bases and J by 3 bases, with 9 bases between. Germline CDR1 is DFQATT and CDR2 is SNEGSKA (reference sequence). The CDR3 covers 11 residues. Written as DNA, the CDR3 is TGCAGTGCCCCCAAGGGCTACGAGCAGTACTTC. Translated, it gives CSAPKGYEQYF.

This sequence joins TRBV29-1 and TRBJ2-7; D is unresolved. Germline V gives CDR1 SQVTM, CDR2 ANQGSEA. The CDR3 is made up of 14 amino acids. V lost 3 bases, J lost 0 bases, and 12 bases lay in between. CDR3 sequence (DNA): TGCAGCGTTGACTCGGCGCCAAGCTCCTACGAGCAGTACTTC. It yields the protein CSVDSAPSSYEQYF.

This clone has a handful of counts. The J gene is TRBJ2-7, the V gene TRBV11-2, with 7 bases identical to TRBD1. The germline V gene encodes CDR1 SGHAT and CDR2 FQNNGV. This CDR3 region has 13 residues. The V gene end was trimmed by 4 bases and the J gene end by 2 bases; junction bases not matched to a gene: 2. This CDR3 reads CASSWGQTYEQYF. CDR3 coding DNA: TGTGCCAGCAGCTGGGGACAGACCTACGAGCAGTACTTC.

DNA of the CDR3: TGTGCCATAGCCGTACAGGGGTCTGGGGAGCAGTACTTC. Amino acids: CAIAVQGSGEQYF. This sequence joins TRBV10-3 and TRBJ2-7; TRBD1 agrees at 7 bases. CDR3 length: 13 residues. The germline V gene has CDR1 ENHRY and CDR2 SYGVKD. Germline trimming cut 9 bases from V and 7 bases from J; bases unmatched to any gene: 12.

This rearrangement joins TRBV6-5 to TRBJ1-6; maybe TRBD1 (6 bases). This CDR3 has 15 residues. Germline loops: CDR1 MNHEY, CDR2 SVGAGI. V lost 5 bases and J lost 8, with 16 bases in between. CDR3 DNA: TGTGCCAGCAGTAGGAGTGGGGGGCTTGATTCACCCCTCCACTTT. Translated: CASSRSGGLDSPLHF.

The J gene is TRBJ1-2, the V gene TRBV2; D might be TRBD1 (6 bases). V was clipped by 2 bases and J by 5 bases, with 12 bases between them. CDR3 length: 14 residues. Germline V gene lookup returns CDR1 SNHLY and CDR2 FYNNEI. CDR3 nucleotide sequence: TGTGCCAGCAGTGAACGGGGGGCTGGATATGGCTACACCTTC. Amino acid sequence: CASSERGAGYGYTF.

This clone was recorded once. The gene calls are TRBV7-8 and TRBJ1-2; 10 bases align to TRBD1. With V trimmed by 4 bases and J by 5 bases, 10 bases remained unmatched. CDR1 and CDR2 from the germline V gene are SGHVS and FQNEAQ. The CDR3 has 16 residues. The CDR3: CASSSTPGQGPYGYTF. The CDR3 coding sequence is TGTGCCAGCAGCTCAACGCCGGGACAGGGGCCTTATGGCTACACCTTC.

The rearrangement joins TRBV5-1 to TRBJ2-1; 8 bases map to TRBD1. V shed 2 bases and J 6 bases; nucleotides not matched to a gene: 7. Germline V CDR1 and CDR2: SGHRS, YFSETQ. The CDR3 has 15 residues. The CDR3 nucleotides read TGCGCCAGCAGCTTTGGCAGGGGGCTCGTCAATGAGCAGTTCTTC. Translating gives CASSFGRGLVNEQFF.

This clone was seen more than once but under ten times. The gene calls are TRBV9 and TRBJ2-7; 9 bases fit TRBD1. V dropped 4 bases and J dropped 3; count of bases not matched to a gene: 5. Germline-derived CDR1 and CDR2 are SGDLS and YYNGEE. The CDR3 has 14 residues. Here the CDR3 reads CASSWGTGNYEQYF. The CDR3 bases are TGTGCCAGCAGCTGGGGGACAGGGAACTACGAGCAGTACTTC.

This clone was seen a handful of times. The CDR3 reads CASSPPLYGYTF. DNA for the CDR3: TGTGCCAGCAGCCCCCCGTTGTACGGCTACACCTTC. The J gene is TRBJ1-2, the V gene TRBV7-9; no clear D. The V gene's germline CDR1 is SEHNR and CDR2 FQNEAQ (reference sequence). Trimming pared 5 bases from V and 8 bases from J, leaving 12 bases between. CDR3 length: 12 residues.

V is TRBV10-1 and J is TRBJ2-3; 7 bases match TRBD2. Germline V gene sequence: CDR1 WNHNN, CDR2 SYGVQD (reference sequence). V shed 5 bases and J 4 bases; nucleotides not matched to a gene: 3. CDR3 length: 13 amino acids. Here the CDR3 reads CASSRAGADTQYF. CDR3 sequence (DNA): TGCGCCAGCAGTAGGGCGGGGGCAGATACGCAGTATTTT.

The gene calls are TRBV11-1 and TRBJ2-5; 8 nucleotides match TRBD1. Germline CDR1 SGHAT, CDR2 FQDESV (reference sequence). The CDR3 spans 15 residues. V dropped 3 bases and J dropped 2; count of bases not matched to a gene: 5. CDR3 sequence (DNA): TGTGCCAGCAGCTTGGACAGGGCGTTGCAAGAGACCCAGTACTTC. Its translation: CASSLDRALQETQYF.

This chain links TRBV6-5 with TRBJ2-5; D remains ambiguous. Germline loops: CDR1 MNHEY, CDR2 SVGAGI. The CDR3 is 14 residues long. Trimming pared 0 bases from V and 5 bases from J, leaving 10 bases between. CDR3 in DNA: TGTGCCAGCAGTTACTCCCGCGGTGGGGAGACCCAGTACTTC. This translates into CASSYSRGGETQYF.

This clone occurred a few times. The chain uses TRBV7-2 and TRBJ1-1; D is undetermined. In germline, CDR1 is SGHTA, CDR2 FQGNSA. The CDR3 is 15 residues long. The germline V and J ends were trimmed by 3 bases and 6 bases, with 17 bases remaining between them. Written as DNA, the CDR3 is TGTGCCAGCAGCTTTGTCTTGGGCAGGACCCCTGAAGCTTTCTTT. Encoded protein: CASSFVLGRTPEAFF. The variable domain in full, completed from reference TRBV7-2 and TRBJ1-1, reads GAGVSQSPSNKVTEKGKDVELRCDPISGHTALYWYRQSLGQGLEFLIYFQGNSAPDKSGLPSDRFSAERTGGSVSTLTIQRTQQEDSAVYLCASSFVLGRTPEAFFGQGTRLTVV.

This clone qualifies as medium-sized. The chain recombines TRBV6-5 with TRBJ2-7, with a tentative D call TRBD1 (6 bases). With 4 bases removed from V and 4 bases from J, the gap between germline ends came to 17 bases. Per the germline V gene, CDR1 is MNHEY and CDR2 is SVGAGI. The CDR3 totals 15 residues. The CDR3 here is CASSSSGTPLYEQYF. For the CDR3, the DNA is TGTGCCAGCAGTTCTTCCGGGACACCCCTTTACGAGCAGTACTTC.

The V and J genes are TRBV15 and TRBJ2-7; D might be TRBD1 (5 bases). The CDR3 has 13 amino acids. From germline, CDR1 is LNHNV and CDR2 YYDKDF (reference sequence). Trimming removed 3 bases from V and 2 bases from J, with 8 bases in between. The CDR3 region is CATSSQGTYEQYF. The CDR3 coding sequence is TGTGCCACCAGCAGTCAGGGAACCTACGAGCAGTACTTC. The full variable domain, completed using reference TRBV15 and TRBJ2-7, is DAMVIQNPRYQVTQFGKPVTLSCSQTLNHNVMYWYQQKSSQAPKLLFHYYDKDFNNEADTPDNFQSRRPNTSFCFLDIRSPGLGDTAMYLCATSSQGTYEQYFGPGTRLTVT.

V and J are TRBV9 and TRBJ2-3; 13 bases line up with TRBD2. Germline CDR1 SGDLS, CDR2 YYNGEE. The CDR3 spans 19 residues. V dropped 4 bases and J dropped 8; count of bases not matched to a gene: 19. The CDR3 loop reads CASSHSTVTSGGARSTQYF. CDR3 bases: TGTGCCAGCAGCCACAGCACGGTTACTAGCGGGGGGGCCAGGAGTACGCAGTATTTT.

This chain joins TRBV5-4 and TRBJ1-1; TRBD1 aligns across 7 bases. The CDR3 covers 15 residues. The J segment lost 1 base and the V segment lost 4 bases, leaving 7 bases of the junction unmatched. In germline, CDR1 is SGHNT, CDR2 YYREEE (reference sequence). DNA of the CDR3: TGTGCCAGCAGCCCAGGGACAGCCTCGAACACTGAAGCTTTCTTT. Residues: CASSPGTASNTEAFF. The full variable domain, with the rest looked up from reference TRBV5-4 and TRBJ1-1, is ETGVTQSPTHLIKTRGQQVTLRCSSQSGHNTVSWYQQALGQGPQFIFQYYREEENGRGNFPPRFSGLQFPNYSSELNVNALELDDSALYLCASSPGTASNTEAFFGQGTRLTVV.

This chain uses TRBV6-4 with TRBJ1-1, with D uncertain. The length of the CDR3 is 13 residues. The germline V and J ends were trimmed by 4 bases and 1 base, with 7 bases remaining between them. The V gene's germline CDR1 is MRHNA and CDR2 SNTAGT. The CDR3 sequence is CASSAGENTEAFF. CDR3 coding DNA: TGTGCCAGCAGTGCCGGGGAGAACACTGAAGCTTTCTTT.

This clone has just one count. This sequence joins TRBV10-3 and TRBJ2-1; TRBD2 agrees at 8 bases. The V segment lost 6 bases and the J segment 7 bases; nucleotides outside the gene matches: 14. The CDR3 is 16 amino acids. Germline V gene sequence: CDR1 ENHRY, CDR2 SYGVKD. The CDR3 loop is CAIRAGSGGGRNEQFF. CDR3 coding DNA: TGTGCCATCAGGGCAGGTAGTGGCGGGGGGAGGAATGAGCAGTTCTTC.

The V and J genes are TRBV5-6 and TRBJ1-6, with a weak D call TRBD1 (6 bases). Germline CDR1 and CDR2: SGHDT and YYEEEE. This CDR3 has 15 residues. V lost 1 base and J 5 bases, leaving 10 bases between the germline ends. CDR3 nucleotides: TGTGCCAGCAGCTTGACAGGGACCAATAATTCACCCCTCCACTTT. Encoded protein: CASSLTGTNNSPLHF.

The CDR3 protein is CASSLSGSIYEQYF. CDR3 nucleotides: TGTGCCAGCAGTTTATCTGGCAGCATCTACGAGCAGTACTTC. The chain combines TRBV27 with TRBJ2-7; D not certain. Trimming stripped 0 bases from V and 3 bases from J, with 9 bases between. Germline values: CDR1 MNHEY, CDR2 SMNVEV (reference sequence). The CDR3 extends over 14 amino acids.

V is TRBV2 and J is TRBJ1-5; weak D call: TRBD1 (5 bases). This CDR3 has 17 residues. V was cut by 6 bases and J by 5 bases, with 23 bases left in between. CDR1 is SNHLY and CDR2 is FYNNEI in the germline V gene. CDR3 coding DNA: TGTGCCAGCAGGGGGCCCCCTTCGGGTTTTTTGGATCAGCCCCAGCATTTT. Its translation: CASRGPPSGFLDQPQHF.

The CDR3 here is CARTPFHKAGQSNYGYTF. As DNA, the CDR3 is TGTGCCAGAACCCCTTTTCATAAAGCGGGACAGAGTAACTATGGCTACACCTTC. The rearrangement joins TRBV5-3 to TRBJ1-2; TRBD1 aligns across 7 bases. TRBV5-3 is known as an ORF, though its function is uncertain. V shed 6 bases, J shed 1 base, and the junction held 18 bases outside the gene matches. The CDR3 extends over 18 amino acids.

The rearrangement uses TRBV4-1 and TRBJ1-1, with 10 bases that match TRBD1. From germline, CDR1 is MGHRA and CDR2 YSYEKL. Trimming took 5 bases from V and 2 from J; bases not matched to a gene: 8. CDR3 length: 16 residues. CDR3 sequence reads: CASSGGQGPGNTEAFF. CDR3 sequence (DNA): TGCGCCAGCAGCGGGGGACAGGGGCCCGGTAACACTGAAGCTTTCTTT.

This chain links TRBV4-2 with TRBJ1-1, with TRBD1 matching 7 bases. The CDR3 covers 15 residues. Germline values: CDR1 LGHNA, CDR2 YNFKEQ. After removal of 3 bases from V and 4 bases from J, the junction contained 8 bases not matched to a gene. In nucleotides, the CDR3 is TGTGCCAGCAGCCAGGGTCAGACAGGGAGCACTGAAGCTTTCTTT. Amino acid sequence: CASSQGQTGSTEAFF.

The chain is built from TRBV19 and TRBJ2-7, with D perhaps TRBD1 (5 bases). Between the trimmed V and J ends, which lost 6 bases and 2 bases, there was a span of 14 bases. This CDR3 region has 14 residues. Germline V CDR1 and CDR2: LNHDA, SQIVND (reference sequence). For the CDR3, the DNA is TGTGCCAGTAGGTCCCAGGCAGGGACCTACGAGCAGTACTTC. Translated, it gives CASRSQAGTYEQYF.

CDR3 in DNA: TGCGCCAGCAGCTTGGGGCAGCCAAGAGAAGCTTTCTTT. Protein product: CASSLGQPREAFF. The chain joins TRBV5-1 to TRBJ1-1; D is unclear. The CDR3 totals 13 residues. Per germline, CDR1 SGHRS and CDR2 YFSETQ. The ends were cut back, 0 bases at V and 8 bases at J, with 11 bases in the middle.

In its sample, this clone was seen a few times. V gene TRBV6-5 combines with J gene TRBJ1-3; possibly TRBD1 for D (6 bases). Germline-derived CDR1 and CDR2 are MNHEY and SVGAGI. V was trimmed by 6 bases and J by 0 bases, leaving 12 bases between them. The CDR3 contains 15 residues. DNA of the CDR3: TGTGCCAGCAGAGGACAGCGGTCCTCTGGAAACACCATATATTTT. Protein sequence: CASRGQRSSGNTIYF.